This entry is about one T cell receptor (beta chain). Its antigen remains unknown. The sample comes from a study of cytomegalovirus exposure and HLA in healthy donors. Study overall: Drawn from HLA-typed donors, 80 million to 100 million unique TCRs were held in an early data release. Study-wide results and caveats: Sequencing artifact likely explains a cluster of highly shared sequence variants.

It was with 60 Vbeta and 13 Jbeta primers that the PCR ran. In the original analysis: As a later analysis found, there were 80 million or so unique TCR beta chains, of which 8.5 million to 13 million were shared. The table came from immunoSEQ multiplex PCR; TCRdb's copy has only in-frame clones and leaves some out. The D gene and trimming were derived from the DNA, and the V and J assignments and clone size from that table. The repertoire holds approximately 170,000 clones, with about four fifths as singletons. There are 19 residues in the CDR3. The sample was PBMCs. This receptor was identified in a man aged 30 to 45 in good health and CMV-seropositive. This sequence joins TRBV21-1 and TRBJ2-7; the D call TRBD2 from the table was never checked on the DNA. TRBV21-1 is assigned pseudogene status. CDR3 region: CASSKESEAGGYSSYEQYF. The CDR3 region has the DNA TGTGCCAGCAGCAAAGAATCAGAAGCGGGAGGTTACAGCTCCTACGAGCAGTACTTC.